What follows are 17 T cell receptor beta chains derived from one specimen sequenced in a study of identical twins. TCRdb reprocessed the 5' RACE reads via MiXCR and lists one record per CDR3 protein. Here the sample spans approximately 1.8 million distinct CDR3 sequences, around 29% being singletons. Sequenced: cord blood. The receptors were gathered from a newborn girl in good health.

J is TRBJ2-1 and V is TRBV9; 7 nucleotides agree with TRBD2. The trim removed 4 bases at V and 4 bases at J, leaving 14 bases unmatched. The CDR3 covers 17 residues. Germline V gene data show CDR1 as SGDLS and CDR2 as YYNGEE. Here the CDR3 reads CASSPSAGEEVYNEQFF. For the CDR3, the DNA is TGTGCCAGCAGCCCCAGCGCGGGAGAGGAGGTATACAATGAGCAGTTCTTC.

This chain uses TRBV25-1 with TRBJ1-1, with 7 bases that match TRBD1. Germline CDR1 and CDR2: MGHDK and SYGVNS. CDR3 size: 15 residues. With V trimmed by 2 bases and J by 0 bases, 3 bases remained unmatched. The CDR3, as DNA: TGTGCCAGCAGTGAACAGGGGGGGATGAACACTGAAGCTTTCTTT. Amino acid sequence: CASSEQGGMNTEAFF.

The chain couples TRBV6-5 to TRBJ2-5; 7 bases are shared with TRBD2. Germline values: CDR1 MNHEY, CDR2 SVGAGI. CDR3 length: 15 residues. The trim removed 5 bases at V and 11 bases at J, leaving 17 bases unmatched. The CDR3: CASSGGGGGNNEQYF. CDR3 DNA sequence: TGTGCCAGCAGTGGGGGTGGGGGAGGGAACAATGAGCAGTACTTC.

This clonotype was seen more than once but under ten times. The chain carries TRBV7-9 and TRBJ2-7; weak D call: TRBD2 (6 bases). This CDR3 comprises 14 residues. The V gene's germline CDR1 is SEHNR and CDR2 FQNEAQ (reference sequence). The V and J ends lost 2 bases and 10 bases respectively, with 18 bases between them. The CDR3 is CASSLSSTRGTQYF. The CDR3 region has the DNA TGTGCCAGCAGCTTATCCTCGACTAGGGGCACCCAGTACTTC.

This sequence joins TRBV6-2 or TRBV6-3 and TRBJ2-2; 14 nucleotides align to TRBD2. The length of the CDR3 is 17 residues. V lost 6 bases and J lost 7; bases outside the gene matches: 10. Germline V CDR1 and CDR2: MNHEY, SVGEGT. CDR3: CASRKRLAGGKHGELFF. In DNA form, the CDR3 reads TGTGCCAGCAGGAAGAGACTAGCGGGGGGGAAGCACGGGGAGCTGTTTTTT.

The rearrangement links TRBV20-1 to TRBJ2-7; the match to TRBD2 covers 8 bases. Germline CDR1 reads DFQATT; CDR2 reads SNEGSKA (reference sequence). Losses at the gene ends were 6 bases for V and 2 bases for J; bases not matched to a gene: 6. The CDR3 consists of 13 residues. The CDR3 loop is CSAMSGSTYEQYF. For the CDR3, the DNA is TGCAGTGCGATGAGCGGGAGTACCTACGAGCAGTACTTC.

This chain links TRBV5-1 with TRBJ2-7; possible D gene TRBD1, 5 bases. Trimming shortened V by 4 bases and J by 3 bases, and 14 bases separated the two germline ends. CDR3 length: 14 amino acids. Germline CDR1 and CDR2: SGHRS and YFSETQ. DNA of the CDR3: TGCGCCAGCAGCAGTAAGGGGAACTACTACGAGCAGTACTTC. Amino acids: CASSSKGNYYEQYF. Full variable domain (outside the CDR3, taken from reference TRBV5-1 and TRBJ2-7): KAGVTQTPRYLIKTRGQQVTLSCSPISGHRSVSWYQQTPGQGLQFLFEYFSETQRNKGNFPGRFSGRQFSNSRSEMNVSTLELGDSALYLCASSSKGNYYEQYFGPGTRLTVT.

Only a few counts were recorded for this clonotype. The chain joins TRBV19 to TRBJ1-5; maybe TRBD1 (6 bases). This CDR3 region has 12 residues. V lost 11 bases and J lost 5, with 13 bases in between. The germline gives CDR1 LNHDA, CDR2 SQIVND (reference sequence). The CDR3 is CADSGVHQPQHF. For the CDR3, the DNA is TGTGCCGATTCAGGGGTCCATCAGCCCCAGCATTTT.

This chain joins TRBV5-1 and TRBJ2-1; 7 nucleotides match TRBD2. V shed 0 bases, J shed 9 bases, and the junction held 15 bases outside the gene matches. The length of the CDR3 is 17 residues. Germline loops: CDR1 SGHRS, CDR2 YFSETQ. The CDR3 sequence is CASSLAWGGSSFSEQFF. Written as DNA, the CDR3 is TGCGCCAGCAGCTTGGCTTGGGGGGGAAGTAGTTTTAGTGAGCAGTTCTTC.

The rearrangement joins TRBV29-1 to TRBJ1-1, with D possibly matching TRBD1 (5 bases). In germline, CDR1 is SQVTM, CDR2 ANQGSEA. V lost 7 bases and J 6 bases, leaving 12 bases between the germline ends. There are 11 residues in the CDR3. The CDR3 DNA sequence: TGCAGCGCTCAACCGGGGGCTGAAGCTTTCTTT. Translated, it gives CSAQPGAEAFF.

Note on this clonotype: The junction and the germline gene differ at one end; a read error may be behind it. The chain is built from TRBV20-1 and TRBJ1-6, with TRBD1 identical over 7 bases. CDR1 DFQATT and CDR2 SNEGSKA come from the germline V gene (reference sequence). The CDR3 consists of 13 residues. This chain's CDR3 is CSARGTGVSPPHF. The CDR3, as DNA: TGCAGTGCTAGAGGCACAGGGGTTTCACCCCCCCACTTT.

This clonotype was recorded many times. This chain joins TRBV4-2 and TRBJ2-3, with 8 bases lining up with TRBD2. Trimming removed 1 base from V and 1 base from J; junction bases left unmatched: 4. The CDR3 length is 16 residues. Germline values: CDR1 LGHNA, CDR2 YNFKEQ. The CDR3 nucleotides read TGTGCCAGCAGCCAAGCCAGCGGGAGCGGCACAGATACGCAGTATTTT. It encodes CASSQASGSGTDTQYF.

The sample holds a few counts of this clonotype. The V and J genes are TRBV6-1 and TRBJ1-2; a possible D gene is TRBD1 (5 bases). Trimming stripped 5 bases from V and 2 bases from J, with 21 bases between. Germline V gene lookup returns CDR1 MNHNS and CDR2 SASEGT. The CDR3 runs to 17 residues. CDR3 bases: TGTGCCAGCAGTACAACTTCCGCCGGGGCCTTAAACTATGGCTACACCTTC. As protein: CASSTTSAGALNYGYTF.

The chain has TRBV7-9 and TRBJ1-1; the D is unclear. V shed 4 bases and J shed 2 bases, with 5 bases lying between them. The CDR3 runs 12 residues. Per the germline V gene, CDR1 is SEHNR and CDR2 is FQNEAQ (reference sequence). The CDR3, as DNA: TGTGCCAGCAGCTACACTAACACTGAAGCTTTCTTT. It yields the protein CASSYTNTEAFF.

The chain links TRBV20-1 to TRBJ2-1; D remains ambiguous. V was clipped by 0 bases and J by 6 bases, with 12 bases between them. CDR3 length: 14 residues. Germline CDR1 is DFQATT and CDR2 is SNEGSKA (reference sequence). CDR3 nucleotides: TGCAGTGCTAGAGATCGGACGGCAGTCAATGAGCAGTTCTTC. It encodes CSARDRTAVNEQFF.

The chain uses TRBV4-1 and TRBJ1-1; TRBD1 aligns across 8 bases. Trimming took 4 bases from V and 8 from J; bases not matched to a gene: 3. The CDR3 is 12 residues long. Per the germline V gene, CDR1 is MGHRA and CDR2 is YSYEKL. CDR3 sequence reads: CASSRRTGEAFF. CDR3 nucleotide sequence: TGCGCCAGCAGCCGAAGGACAGGGGAAGCTTTCTTT.

This clonotype occurred a few times. The chain couples TRBV10-3 to TRBJ1-1; the D is unclear. The CDR3 has 14 residues. V was clipped by 0 bases and J by 1 base, with 6 bases between them. Germline V lookup: CDR1 ENHRY, CDR2 SYGVKD. CDR3 amino acids: CAISESLGNTEAFF. Written as DNA, the CDR3 is TGTGCCATCAGTGAGTCACTGGGGAACACTGAAGCTTTCTTT.